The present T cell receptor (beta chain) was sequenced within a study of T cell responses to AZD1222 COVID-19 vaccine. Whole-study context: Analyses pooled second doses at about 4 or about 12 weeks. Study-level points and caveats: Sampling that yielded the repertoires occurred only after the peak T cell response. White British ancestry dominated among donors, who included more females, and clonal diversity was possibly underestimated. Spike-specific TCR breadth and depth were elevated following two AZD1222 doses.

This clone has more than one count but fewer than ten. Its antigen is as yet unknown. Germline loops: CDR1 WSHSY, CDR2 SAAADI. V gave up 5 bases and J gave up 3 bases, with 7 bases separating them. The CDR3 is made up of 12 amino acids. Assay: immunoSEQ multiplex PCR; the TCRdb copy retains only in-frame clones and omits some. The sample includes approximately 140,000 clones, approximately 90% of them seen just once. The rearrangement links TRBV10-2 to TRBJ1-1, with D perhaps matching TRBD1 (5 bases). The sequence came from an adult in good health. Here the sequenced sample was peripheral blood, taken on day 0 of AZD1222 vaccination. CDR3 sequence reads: CASSWGDTEAFF. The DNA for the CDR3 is TGCGCCAGCAGTTGGGGGGACACTGAAGCTTTCTTT.